The rows below give T cell receptor beta chains drawn from one sample of a study of T-cell memory formation after mild COVID-19. TCRdb passed the 5' RACE reads through MiXCR, listing each CDR3 protein once. The repertoire includes about 180,000 distinct CDR3 sequences, more than 15% of them detected once, and 2% to 2.5% sits in the top ten. Sequencing was done on a sample of PBMCs or a T cell subset sorted from them (not recorded which). The receptors come from an adult woman who had mild COVID-19 (a few samples of this study predate the infection). Cell type and time point are not known. The CDR3 runs from the conserved cysteine through the conserved F or W. D genes are given only for firm matches. A row's size may be missing; if present it is once, few, many or a size class.

V	size	D	J	DNA	CDR3
TRBV30	-	TRBD1	TRBJ2-2	TGTGCCTGCAACGCCCCGGGACAGGGGGCGGCCGGGGAGCTGTTTTTT	CACNAPGQGAAGELFF
TRBV5-1	-	-	TRBJ2-1	TGCGCCAGCAGCGCAGGACAGATAAACAATGAGCAGTTCTTC	CASSAGQINNEQFF
TRBV29-1	few	-	TRBJ2-5	TGCAGCGTGACAGCGAATCGGGGCTTCCAAGAGACCCAGTACTTC	CSVTANRGFQETQYF
TRBV29-1	-	-	TRBJ2-1	TGCAGCGTTGAAAAGGGGGGGTACAATGAGCAGTTCTTC	CSVEKGGYNEQFF
TRBV7-6	-	TRBD1	TRBJ1-1	TGTGCCAGCAGCTCTAGGGGGCCCGAGAACACTGAAGCTTTCTTT	CASSSRGPENTEAFF
TRBV6-2/TRBV6-3	-	-	TRBJ1-4	TGTGCCAGCAGCCTTCCCTCAAGGGCTAATGAAAAACTGTTTTTT	CASSLPSRANEKLFF
TRBV24-1	-	-	TRBJ1-5	TGTGCCACCAGTGATTCGGGGGCCCGGAATCAGCCCCAGCATTTT	CATSDSGARNQPQHF
TRBV4-2	-	-	TRBJ2-5	TGTGCCAGCAGCCAGGGGGTTAGCCCGACCCTAGGGGTGGCCCAGTACTTC	CASSQGVSPTLGVAQYF
TRBV30	few	-	TRBJ2-3	TGTGCCTCTGGAGGGCGCACAGATACGCAGTATTTT	CASGGRTDTQYF
TRBV19	few	-	TRBJ1-1	TGTGCCAGTAGTACCGGCAGGGGAGGCACTGAAGCTTTCTTT	CASSTGRGGTEAFF
TRBV7-6	-	-	TRBJ2-3	TGTGCCAGCAGCTCCAGGGTAGCCCTGATCACAGATACGCAGTATTTT	CASSSRVALITDTQYF
TRBV7-9	few	TRBD1	TRBJ1-1	TGTGCCAGCAGCCCGAGGGACAGCGGATACACTGAAGCTTTCTTT	CASSPRDSGYTEAFF
TRBV5-5	-	-	TRBJ1-1	TGTGCCAGCAGCTTAGTAACAGAGATGGGTAACACTGAAGCTTTCTTT	CASSLVTEMGNTEAFF
TRBV24-1	few	-	TRBJ1-2	TGTGCCACCAGTGATTCGACAGGCAGTAACTATGGCTACACCTTC	CATSDSTGSNYGYTF
TRBV5-6	-	-	TRBJ2-2	TGTGCCAGCAGCTTGCCGCCCCTAACGAACACCGGGGAGCTGTTTTTT	CASSLPPLTNTGELFF
TRBV7-9	few	-	TRBJ2-3	TGTGCCAGCAGCTTAACCAGTGGAGATACGCAGTATTTT	CASSLTSGDTQYF
TRBV20-1	many	TRBD2	TRBJ2-1	TGCAGTGCCTTTATAGCGGGGGGCCGACATGAGCAGTTCTTC	CSAFIAGGRHEQFF
TRBV27	-	-	TRBJ2-7	TGTGCCAGCAGTTCATCGCACGAGCAGTACTTC	CASSSSHEQYF
TRBV5-1	-	TRBD1	TRBJ1-1	TGCGCCAGCAGCCTTGACAGGGAATCAGAAGCTTTCTTT	CASSLDRESEAFF
TRBV12-3/TRBV12-4	-	-	TRBJ1-6	TGTGCCAGCAGCCTAGGGGTCAATAATTCACCCCTCCACTTT	CASSLGVNNSPLHF
TRBV6-2/TRBV6-3	-	TRBD1	TRBJ1-2	TGTGCCAGCACCCGCCCGGGACAGGGTAACTATGGCTACACCTTC	CASTRPGQGNYGYTF
TRBV30	few	-	TRBJ2-7	TGTGCCTGGAGTGGCGGTCGGGACGAGCAGTACTTC	CAWSGGRDEQYF
TRBV5-8	many	TRBD1	TRBJ2-7	TGTGCCAGCAGCCTCCGGGACAGGGGTTACGAGCAGTACTTC	CASSLRDRGYEQYF
TRBV24-1	-	-	TRBJ1-4	TGTGCCACCAGTGACGGGGAGCTTAATGAAAAACTGTTTTTT	CATSDGELNEKLFF
TRBV29-1	many	-	TRBJ2-5	TGCAGCGTGGCTAAGGGACAAGAGACCCAGTACTTC	CSVAKGQETQYF
TRBV5-1	few	-	TRBJ2-1	TGCGCCAGCAGCGGGGGTAATGGTGTTAATGAGCAGTTCTTC	CASSGGNGVNEQFF
TRBV20-1	-	TRBD1	TRBJ1-1	TGCAGTGCTAGATGGACAGGGGGCAAGATGGGTGAAGCTTTCTTT	CSARWTGGKMGEAFF
TRBV3-1	few	TRBD1	TRBJ1-2	TGTGCCAGCAGCCGGCAGGGGGCGCGAGGCTACACCTTC	CASSRQGARGYTF
TRBV24-1	few	-	TRBJ2-1	TGTGCCACCAGTGATTTTGAGAGCTCCTACAATGAGCAGTTCTTC	CATSDFESSYNEQFF
TRBV2	few	-	TRBJ2-4	TGTGCCAGCAGTGTCCCTTCCAAAAACATTCAGTACTTC	CASSVPSKNIQYF
TRBV19	-	TRBD1	TRBJ1-1	TGTGCCAGTAGTATTGGGGGGACAGGGAGGAAAGCTTTCTTT	CASSIGGTGRKAFF
TRBV7-2	-	TRBD2	TRBJ2-3	TGTGCCAGCAGCCCTCGGCCAGCGGGGAGCACAGATACGCAGTATTTT	CASSPRPAGSTDTQYF
TRBV6-6	-	-	TRBJ1-4	TGTGCCAGCAGACCCAGCGGCGGGGAAAAACTGTTTTTT	CASRPSGGEKLFF
TRBV10-3	-	-	TRBJ2-5	TGTGCCATCAGGCCCGGGACGGAAGAGACCCAGTACTTC	CAIRPGTEETQYF
TRBV7-8	few	TRBD2	TRBJ2-7	TGTGCCAGCAGCTTAGTTGCGGGAGGGGACCACGAGCAGTACTTC	CASSLVAGGDHEQYF
TRBV5-1	few	-	TRBJ2-2	TGCGCCAGCAGCATTCTTCTCACCGGGGAGCTGTTTTTT	CASSILLTGELFF
TRBV7-2	-	TRBD2	TRBJ2-7	TGTGCCAGCAGCTTTAGCGGGAGTGGGTACGAGCAGTACTTC	CASSFSGSGYEQYF
TRBV4-3	-	-	TRBJ2-1	TGCGCCAGCAGCCCGTATCTTTCTCGTGAGCAGTTCTTC	CASSPYLSREQFF
TRBV12-3/TRBV12-4	-	-	TRBJ2-5	TGTGCCAGCAGTCCCAGGAACTGGCATATCGAGACCCAGTACTTC	CASSPRNWHIETQYF
TRBV30	-	-	TRBJ1-2	TGTGCCTGGAGTGTGCCGCCTAACTATGGCTACACCTTC	CAWSVPPNYGYTF
TRBV11-3	-	TRBD2	TRBJ2-5	TGTGCCAGCAGCCCAGGACTAGCGGGAGCAGAGACCCAGTACTTC	CASSPGLAGAETQYF